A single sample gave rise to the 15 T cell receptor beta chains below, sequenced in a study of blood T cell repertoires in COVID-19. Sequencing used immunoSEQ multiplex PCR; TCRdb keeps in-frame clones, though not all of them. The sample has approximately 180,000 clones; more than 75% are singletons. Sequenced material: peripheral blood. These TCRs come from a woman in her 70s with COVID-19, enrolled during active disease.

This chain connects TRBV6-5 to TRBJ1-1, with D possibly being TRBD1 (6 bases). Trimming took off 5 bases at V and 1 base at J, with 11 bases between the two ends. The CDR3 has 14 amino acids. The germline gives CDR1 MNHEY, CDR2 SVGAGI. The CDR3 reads CASSPRTANTEAFF. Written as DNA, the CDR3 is TGTGCCAGCAGTCCCAGGACAGCGAACACTGAAGCTTTCTTT.

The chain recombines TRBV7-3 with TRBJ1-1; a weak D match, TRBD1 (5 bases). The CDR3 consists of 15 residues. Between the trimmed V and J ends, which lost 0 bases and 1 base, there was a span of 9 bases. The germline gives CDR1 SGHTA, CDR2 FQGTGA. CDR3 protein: CASSLTPGQNTEAFF. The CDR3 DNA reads TGTGCCAGCAGCTTAACTCCCGGACAGAACACTGAAGCTTTCTTT.

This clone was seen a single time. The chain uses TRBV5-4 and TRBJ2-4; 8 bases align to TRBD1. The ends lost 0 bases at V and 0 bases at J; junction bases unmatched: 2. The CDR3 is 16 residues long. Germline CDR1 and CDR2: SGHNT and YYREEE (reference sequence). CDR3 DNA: TGTGCCAGCAGCTTGGCACAGGGGGTAGCCAAAAACATTCAGTACTTC. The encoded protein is CASSLAQGVAKNIQYF.

In nucleotides, the CDR3 is TGTGCCAGCAGCCCACAGACAGGGTCCACTGAAGCTTTCTTT. It yields the protein CASSPQTGSTEAFF. The chain employs TRBV11-3 and TRBJ1-1; 7 bases align to TRBD1. Germline V lookup: CDR1 SGHNT, CDR2 YENEEA. The junction had 7 bases not matched to a gene; V was cut back by 5 bases and J by 4 bases. This CDR3 contains 14 residues.

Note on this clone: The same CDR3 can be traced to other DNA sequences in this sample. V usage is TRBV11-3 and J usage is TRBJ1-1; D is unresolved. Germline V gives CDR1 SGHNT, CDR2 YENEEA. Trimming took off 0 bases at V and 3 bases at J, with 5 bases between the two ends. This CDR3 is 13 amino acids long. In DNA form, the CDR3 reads TGTGCCAGCAGCTTAGAGCGGGACACTGAAGCTTTCTTT. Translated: CASSLERDTEAFF.

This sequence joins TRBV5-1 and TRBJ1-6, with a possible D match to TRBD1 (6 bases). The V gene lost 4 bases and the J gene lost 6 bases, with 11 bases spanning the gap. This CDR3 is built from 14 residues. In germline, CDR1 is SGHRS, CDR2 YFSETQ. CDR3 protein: CASSRDNLNSPLHF. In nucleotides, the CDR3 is TGCGCCAGCAGCCGGGACAACCTTAATTCACCCCTCCACTTT. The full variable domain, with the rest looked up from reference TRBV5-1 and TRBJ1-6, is KAGVTQTPRYLIKTRGQQVTLSCSPISGHRSVSWYQQTPGQGLQFLFEYFSETQRNKGNFPGRFSGRQFSNSRSEMNVSTLELGDSALYLCASSRDNLNSPLHFGNGTRLTVT.

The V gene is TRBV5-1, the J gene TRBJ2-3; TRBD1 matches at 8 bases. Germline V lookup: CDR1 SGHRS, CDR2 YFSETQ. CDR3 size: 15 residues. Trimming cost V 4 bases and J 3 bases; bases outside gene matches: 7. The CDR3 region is CASSTAGGRTDTQYF. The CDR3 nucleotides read TGCGCCAGCAGCACGGCAGGGGGCCGGACAGATACGCAGTATTTT.

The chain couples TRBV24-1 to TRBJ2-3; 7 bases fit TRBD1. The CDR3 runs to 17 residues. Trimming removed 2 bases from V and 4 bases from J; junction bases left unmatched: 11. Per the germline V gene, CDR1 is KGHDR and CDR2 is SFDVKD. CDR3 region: CATSDSTGTASPDTQYF. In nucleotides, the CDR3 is TGTGCCACCAGTGATTCTACCGGGACAGCCAGTCCAGATACGCAGTATTTT.

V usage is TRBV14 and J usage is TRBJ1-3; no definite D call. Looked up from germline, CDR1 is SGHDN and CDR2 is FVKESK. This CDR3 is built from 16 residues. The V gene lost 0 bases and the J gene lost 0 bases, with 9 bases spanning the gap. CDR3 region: CASSQDGLISGNTIYF. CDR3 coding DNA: TGTGCCAGCAGCCAAGATGGACTGATCTCTGGAAACACCATATATTTT. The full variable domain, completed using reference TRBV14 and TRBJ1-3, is EAGVTQFPSHSVIEKGQTVTLRCDPISGHDNLYWYRRVMGKEIKFLLHFVKESKQDESGMPNNRFLAERTGGTYSTLKVQPAELEDSGVYFCASSQDGLISGNTIYFGEGSWLTVV.

This chain's CDR3 is CSVQTTSGTYEQYF. The CDR3 DNA is TGCAGCGTCCAGACGACTAGCGGTACCTACGAGCAGTACTTC. The chain employs TRBV29-1 and TRBJ2-7; 9 nucleotides line up with TRBD2. CDR3 length: 14 amino acids. V dropped 6 bases and J dropped 2; count of bases not matched to a gene: 8. In germline, CDR1 is SQVTM, CDR2 ANQGSEA.

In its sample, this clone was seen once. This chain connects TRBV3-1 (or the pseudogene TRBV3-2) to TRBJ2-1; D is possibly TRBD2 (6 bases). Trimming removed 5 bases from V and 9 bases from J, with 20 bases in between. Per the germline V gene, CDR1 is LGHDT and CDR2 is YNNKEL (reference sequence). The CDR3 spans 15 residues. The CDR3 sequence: CASSGPLRGGREQFF. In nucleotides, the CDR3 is TGTGCCAGCAGCGGTCCTCTTAGGGGAGGACGTGAGCAGTTCTTC.

CDR3 protein: CASSKAHRTGGYEQYF. DNA of the CDR3: TGTGCCAGCAGCAAAGCTCACAGGACAGGGGGCTACGAGCAGTACTTC. V is TRBV21-1 and J is TRBJ2-7; the table gives TRBD1 as D, unverified against the DNA. TRBV21-1 constitutes a pseudogene. The CDR3 totals 16 residues.

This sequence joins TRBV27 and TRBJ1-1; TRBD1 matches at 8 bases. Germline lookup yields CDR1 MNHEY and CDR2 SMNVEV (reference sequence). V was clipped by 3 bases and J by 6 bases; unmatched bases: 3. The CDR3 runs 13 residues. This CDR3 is CASSFQGASEAFF. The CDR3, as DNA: TGTGCCAGCAGTTTTCAGGGGGCCTCTGAAGCTTTCTTT.

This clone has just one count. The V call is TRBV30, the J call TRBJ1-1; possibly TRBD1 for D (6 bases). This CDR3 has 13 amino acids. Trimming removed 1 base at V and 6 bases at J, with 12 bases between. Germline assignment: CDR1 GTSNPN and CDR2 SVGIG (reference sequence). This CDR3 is CAWSGGGEAEAFF. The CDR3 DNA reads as TGTGCCTGGAGTGGGGGGGGCGAGGCTGAAGCTTTCTTT.

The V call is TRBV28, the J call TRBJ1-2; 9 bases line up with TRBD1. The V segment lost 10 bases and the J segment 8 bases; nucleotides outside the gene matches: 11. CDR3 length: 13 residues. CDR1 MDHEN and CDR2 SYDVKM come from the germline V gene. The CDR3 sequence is CAIDPGQGGGYTF. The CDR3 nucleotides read TGTGCCATCGACCCGGGACAGGGAGGCGGCTACACCTTC.